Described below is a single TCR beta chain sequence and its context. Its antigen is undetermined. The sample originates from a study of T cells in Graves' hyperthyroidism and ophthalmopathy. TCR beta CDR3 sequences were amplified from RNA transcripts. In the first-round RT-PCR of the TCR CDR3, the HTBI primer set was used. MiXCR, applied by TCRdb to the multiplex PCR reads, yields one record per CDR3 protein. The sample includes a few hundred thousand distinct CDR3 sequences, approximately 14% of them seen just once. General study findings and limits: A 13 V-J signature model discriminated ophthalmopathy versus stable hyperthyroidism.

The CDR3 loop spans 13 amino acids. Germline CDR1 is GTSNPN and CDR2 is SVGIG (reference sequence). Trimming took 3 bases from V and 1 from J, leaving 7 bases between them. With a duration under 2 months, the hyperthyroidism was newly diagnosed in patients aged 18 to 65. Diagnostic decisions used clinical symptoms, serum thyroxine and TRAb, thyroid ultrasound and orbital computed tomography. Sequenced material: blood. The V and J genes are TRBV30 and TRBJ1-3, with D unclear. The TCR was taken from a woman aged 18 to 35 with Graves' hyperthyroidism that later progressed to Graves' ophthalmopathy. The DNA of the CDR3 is TGTGCCTGGAGCGTTCTTTCTGGAAACACCATATATTTT. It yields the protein CAWSVLSGNTIYF.